Below are 8 T cell receptor beta chains sequenced from a single sample in a study of cytomegalovirus exposure and HLA in healthy donors (dated by TCRdb to 2017 to 2019). Library method: the immunoSEQ multiplex PCR assay. The multiplex PCR relied on a mix of 60 forward primers for TCR Vbeta segments and 13 reverse primers for TCR Jbeta segments. Held by TCRdb, this immuneACCESS table contains in-frame sequences only and omits some clones. Under half of the omission traces to an unresolved V gene where checked; the cause of the rest is unknown. The sample contains approximately 180,000 clones, around 78% of them found a single time. Together, the top ten hold 13% of the sample. The specimen sequenced was PBMCs. The source of these receptors is a woman aged 50 to 65 in good health and CMV-seropositive.

This rearrangement joins TRBV30 to TRBJ2-1, with TRBD2 matching 10 bases. CDR3 size: 16 residues. J lost 3 bases, V lost 3 bases, and 8 bases had no gene match. Germline V gene data show CDR1 as GTSNPN and CDR2 as SVGIG (reference sequence). CDR3 protein: CAWRPLAGVRYNEQFF. The CDR3, as DNA: TGTGCCTGGAGACCGCTAGCGGGGGTGCGCTACAATGAGCAGTTCTTC.

The V and J genes are TRBV6-5 and TRBJ1-2; perhaps TRBD1 as D (6 bases). The V gene's germline CDR1 is MNHEY and CDR2 SVGAGI. The CDR3 contains 16 residues. Deletions cut 0 bases from V and 3 bases from J, with 14 bases between. CDR3: CASSYSKFRGDYGYTF. DNA for the CDR3: TGTGCCAGCAGTTACTCGAAGTTCAGGGGAGACTATGGCTACACCTTC.

This clone was observed once. The junction does not match germline at one end; this may be a read error. The CDR3 is CSSSSTGRGRAGELFF. The CDR3 bases are TGTTCCAGCAGCTCAACGGGCAGGGGGCGCGCCGGGGAGCTGTTTTTT. The V and J genes are TRBV7-9 and TRBJ2-2, with TRBD1 identical over 8 bases. The CDR3 is 16 amino acids. Germline lookup yields CDR1 SEHNR and CDR2 FQNEAQ (reference sequence).

The V call is TRBV7-9, the J call TRBJ1-2; 10 nucleotides match TRBD1. This CDR3 contains 16 residues. V shed 3 bases and J 5 bases; nucleotides not matched to a gene: 9. In germline, CDR1 is SEHNR, CDR2 FQNEAQ (reference sequence). The CDR3 coding sequence is TGTGCCAGCAGCTTGGCCGGGACAGGGGATCTTTATGGCTACACCTTC. It translates to CASSLAGTGDLYGYTF.

The chain combines TRBV2 with TRBJ2-1; 12 bases agree with TRBD2. Germline CDR1 SNHLY, CDR2 FYNNEI. The J segment lost 4 bases and the V segment lost 6 bases, leaving 1 base of the junction unmatched. The CDR3 has 14 residues. This chain's CDR3 is CASRTSGGYNEQFF. The CDR3 nucleotides are TGTGCCAGCAGAACTAGCGGGGGGTACAATGAGCAGTTCTTC.

This clone was observed once. The chain couples TRBV9 to TRBJ1-2, with 7 positions matching TRBD1. The germline CDR1 and CDR2 sequences are SGDLS and YYNGEE. The CDR3 is 14 amino acids. V was pared by 4 bases and J by 4 bases, with 7 bases of the junction left unmatched. CDR3 sequence reads: CASSTGTDLYGYTF. Here the CDR3 DNA reads TGTGCCAGCAGCACTGGGACAGACCTCTATGGCTACACCTTC.

The CDR3 is CASSLGLAGPLNTGELFF. DNA of the CDR3: TGTGCCAGCAGCTTAGGGCTAGCGGGACCTTTGAACACCGGGGAGCTGTTTTTT. The V and J genes are TRBV7-9 and TRBJ2-2; 9 positions agree with TRBD2. Germline V gene lookup returns CDR1 SEHNR and CDR2 FQNEAQ (reference sequence). The V and J ends lost 1 base and 1 base, in that order; junction bases with no gene match: 7. The length of the CDR3 is 18 residues.

This clone has only one observation. The chain links TRBV6-1 to TRBJ1-2; 7 bases fit TRBD1. CDR3 length: 16 residues. Germline V gene data show CDR1 as MNHNS and CDR2 as SASEGT. V lost 4 bases to trimming and J lost 5 bases; unmatched junction nucleotides: 13. In nucleotides, the CDR3 is TGTGCCAGCAGTGGCCTACGACAGGGTCGACAATATGGCTACACCTTC. It translates to CASSGLRQGRQYGYTF.